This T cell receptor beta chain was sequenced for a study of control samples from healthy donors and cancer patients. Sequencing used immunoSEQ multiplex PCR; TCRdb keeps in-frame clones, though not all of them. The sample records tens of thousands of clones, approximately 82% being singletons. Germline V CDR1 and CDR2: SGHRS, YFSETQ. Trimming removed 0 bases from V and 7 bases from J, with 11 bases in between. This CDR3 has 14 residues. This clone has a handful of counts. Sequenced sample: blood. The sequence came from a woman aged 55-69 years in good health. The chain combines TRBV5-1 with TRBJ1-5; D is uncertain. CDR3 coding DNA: TGCGCCAGCAGCTTGGGGACGGTTGGACAGCCCCAGCATTTT. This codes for CASSLGTVGQPQHF.